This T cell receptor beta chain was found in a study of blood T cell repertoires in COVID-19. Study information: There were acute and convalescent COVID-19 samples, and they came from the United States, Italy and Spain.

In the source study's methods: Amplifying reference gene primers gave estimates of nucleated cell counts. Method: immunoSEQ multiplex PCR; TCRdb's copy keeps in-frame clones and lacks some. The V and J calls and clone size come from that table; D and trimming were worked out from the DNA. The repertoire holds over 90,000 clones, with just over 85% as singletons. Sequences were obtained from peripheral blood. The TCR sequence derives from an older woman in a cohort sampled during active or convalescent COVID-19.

The CDR3 DNA is TGCGCCAGCAGCCAGGGGGCATTTAATTCACCCCTCCACTTT. It translates to CASSQGAFNSPLHF. This chain connects TRBV4-1 to TRBJ1-6; tentative D call: TRBD1 (6 bases). V was cut by 3 bases and J by 6 bases, with 9 bases left in between. From germline, CDR1 is MGHRA and CDR2 YSYEKL. The CDR3 consists of 14 residues.